The rows below give T cell receptor beta chains drawn from one sample of a study of T cell changes during pregnancy in multiple sclerosis. Repertoires were generated with immunoSEQ multiplex PCR, while TCRdb's copy carries only in-frame clones and drops some. This repertoire shows under 45,000 clones, about 92% found once; its top ten account for about 0.42%. The source material was CD4+ T cells from peripheral blood mononuclear cells, sampled in the third trimester of pregnancy. The source of these receptors is a female donor in good health, enrolled as a control in a pregnancy study. CDR3s include the opening cysteine and the closing phenylalanine or tryptophan. Fields, in order: CDR3 DNA, CDR3 protein, D gene, clone size, V gene, J gene. The D gene is left open where the match is weak. Rows may omit the clone size; those that give it use once, few, many or a size class.

TGTGCCAGTAAGAAGCGACAGGGGGATGAAAAACTGTTTTTT	CASKKRQGDEKLFF	TRBD1	NA	TRBV19	TRBJ1-4
TGTGCCAGCACCCCAAACCCCAGGTATGGAAGAATCCAAGAGACCCAGTACTTC	CASTPNPRYGRIQETQYF	NA	NA	TRBV7-6	TRBJ2-5
TGTGCCAGTAGTATGAGGGCCGGACAGGCTTTGCGGGATCAGCCCCAGCATTTT	CASSMRAGQALRDQPQHF	TRBD1	NA	TRBV19	TRBJ1-5
TGTGCCATCAGCAGTGTCGTCTTAATTGAGCAGTACTTC	CAISSVVLIEQYF	NA	NA	TRBV10-3	TRBJ2-7
TGTGCCATCAGCAGAAGAGCTTTACAGGGGCTTGGACATAATTCACCCCTCCACTTT	CAISRRALQGLGHNSPLHF	TRBD1	NA	TRBV15	TRBJ1-6
TGTGCCAGTAGTATCGTTCTAGTGCCTCCCAAAAACATTCAGTACTTC	CASSIVLVPPKNIQYF	NA	NA	TRBV19	TRBJ2-4
TGTGCCAGCAGCGCGGACAGGGCTGGAAACACCATATATTTT	CASSADRAGNTIYF	TRBD1	NA	TRBV7-8	TRBJ1-3
TGCGCCAGCAGCGATGGACAGGGAAAAAACATTCAGTACTTC	CASSDGQGKNIQYF	TRBD1	NA	TRBV5-1	TRBJ2-4
TGTGCCAGCAGCCAGGAGGGCGATTCACCCCTCCACTTT	CASSQEGDSPLHF	NA	few	TRBV6-5	TRBJ1-6
TGTGCCAGCAGCCCATTGACAGGGAGCACAGATACGCAGTATTTT	CASSPLTGSTDTQYF	TRBD1	NA	TRBV14	TRBJ2-3
TGTGCCAGCAGTGGGCAGGGTGTAGGCTACGAGCAGTACTTC	CASSGQGVGYEQYF	NA	NA	TRBV2	TRBJ2-7
TGTGCCAGCAGCTTTAAGGGACAGGGGGCGGGCGAAGCTTTCTTT	CASSFKGQGAGEAFF	TRBD1	NA	TRBV7-2	TRBJ1-1
TGTGCCAGCAGTTACAGGGGGCCTGGGACCAATGAAAAACTGTTTTTT	CASSYRGPGTNEKLFF	TRBD1	NA	TRBV6-6	TRBJ1-4
TGTGCCAGCAGTTTAGACAGAAATCAGCCCCAGCATTTT	CASSLDRNQPQHF	NA	NA	TRBV27	TRBJ1-5
TGTGCCAGCAGTTTGACAAACCAGAACACTGAAGCTTTCTTT	CASSLTNQNTEAFF	NA	NA	TRBV27	TRBJ1-1
TGTGCCTGGAGCCCCCCAGGGACAATCTCTGGCTACACCTTC	CAWSPPGTISGYTF	NA	NA	TRBV30	TRBJ1-2
TGTGCCAGCCACAGGGGCTCCAATCCTTCCTACGAGCAGTACTTC	CASHRGSNPSYEQYF	TRBD1	NA	TRBV2	TRBJ2-7
TGCGCCAGCAGCCAACAATCGGGACAGATCAATGAGCAGTTCTTC	CASSQQSGQINEQFF	TRBD1	NA	TRBV5-1	TRBJ2-1
TGTGCCAGTAGTTGGGACAGCTCCTTCGGGGGCTACACCTTC	CASSWDSSFGGYTF	TRBD1	NA	TRBV19	TRBJ1-2
TGTGCCAGCAGCTTAACAGGGGCGCAGGAATCTGGCTACACCTTC	CASSLTGAQESGYTF	NA	NA	TRBV7-3	TRBJ1-2
TGTGCTAGTGGTTTGGCCGACTTTGGACAGGGGTTAGGCGGGGCCAACGTCCTGACTTTC	CASGLADFGQGLGGANVLTF	TRBD1	NA	TRBV12-5	TRBJ2-6
TGTGCCAGCAGCGCCCTCGGGGGGATCGGGCGCGGGAATTTCTACGAGCAGTACTTC	CASSALGGIGRGNFYEQYF	TRBD2	NA	TRBV9	TRBJ2-7
TGTGCCAGCAGCCAAGACCGAGGTCGCAGTGAAGCTTTCTTT	CASSQDRGRSEAFF	NA	NA	TRBV4-2	TRBJ1-1
TGTGCCAGCAGCTCGGGGGACAGGGCGCGGTATGGCTACACCTTC	CASSSGDRARYGYTF	TRBD1	NA	TRBV7-9	TRBJ1-2
TGTGCCAGCAGCTTGACCGGGACAGGGGTAACTGAAGCTTTCTTT	CASSLTGTGVTEAFF	TRBD1	NA	TRBV7-6	TRBJ1-1
TGTGCCAGCAGCTTGGATAGATCCACCGGGGAGCTGTTTTTT	CASSLDRSTGELFF	NA	NA	TRBV5-4	TRBJ2-2
TGTGCCAGCAGCTTGGGCTCCTTAAGGGGGTCCCACGAGCAGTACTTC	CASSLGSLRGSHEQYF	NA	NA	TRBV5-6	TRBJ2-7
TGTGCCAGCAGGGGACAGGGGTCCTATAATTCACCCCTCCACTTT	CASRGQGSYNSPLHF	TRBD1	NA	TRBV28	TRBJ1-6
TGTGCCAGCTCACCGCCCGGGACAGGGCAAGAGACCCAGTACTTC	CASSPPGTGQETQYF	TRBD1	once	TRBV18	TRBJ2-5
TGTGCCAGCAGCCCGGACAGGAGGCGGTACGAGCAGTACTTC	CASSPDRRRYEQYF	TRBD1	NA	TRBV5-4	TRBJ2-7
TGTGCCAGCAGTGTTAGTACAGATACGCAGTATTTT	CASSVSTDTQYF	NA	NA	TRBV28	TRBJ2-3
TGTGCCAGCAGTGAGGGTGGGCAGAGAGGCTACACCTTC	CASSEGGQRGYTF	NA	NA	TRBV6-1	TRBJ1-2
TGTGCCAGCAGCCAAGTGAGAGATAATTCACCCCTCCACTTT	CASSQVRDNSPLHF	NA	NA	TRBV4-2	TRBJ1-6
TGCGCCAGCAGCCAAGGCTACCATTCCTACAATGAGCAGTTCTTC	CASSQGYHSYNEQFF	NA	NA	TRBV4-3	TRBJ2-1
TGCGCCAGCAGCCAAGATATAAGGGAGGGAGGGGAGCTGTTTTTT	CASSQDIREGGELFF	TRBD2	NA	TRBV4-1	TRBJ2-2
TGTGCCAGCAGCGTGGTGGCCGAGGGAGGTTCACCCCTCCACTTT	CASSVVAEGGSPLHF	NA	NA	TRBV9	TRBJ1-6
TGTGCCAGTAGTATTCGGAACACTGAAGCTTTCTTT	CASSIRNTEAFF	NA	few	TRBV19	TRBJ1-1
TGTGCCAGCAGCTTTATGGGACAGGGCGGTCAGCCCCAGCATTTT	CASSFMGQGGQPQHF	TRBD1	NA	TRBV7-8	TRBJ1-5
TGTGCCAGCAGTTACTCGACAACAGCCAATATCGAGCAGTACTTC	CASSYSTTANIEQYF	NA	NA	TRBV6-5	TRBJ2-7
TGTGCCAGTAACAACAAATACCCGGACAGGGGGTATCAGCCCCAGCATTTT	CASNNKYPDRGYQPQHF	TRBD1	NA	TRBV19	TRBJ1-5
TGCGCCAGCAGCCAAGCGCCCGGCTACGAGCAGTACTTC	CASSQAPGYEQYF	NA	NA	TRBV5-1	TRBJ2-7
TGTGCCAGCAGTGTAGGAGCGAACACCGGGGAGCTGTTTTTT	CASSVGANTGELFF	NA	NA	TRBV6-1	TRBJ2-2
TGTGCCAGCAGTTTCCAGAAGAACACTGAAGCTTTCTTT	CASSFQKNTEAFF	NA	once	TRBV6-5	TRBJ1-1
TGTGCCAGCTCACAATTGGGACAGAAGAATCAGCCCCAGCATTTT	CASSQLGQKNQPQHF	TRBD1	NA	TRBV18	TRBJ1-5
TGTGCCAGCAGTCTTGGGGACAGGTGGGGTAACTATGGCTACACCTTC	CASSLGDRWGNYGYTF	TRBD1	NA	TRBV28	TRBJ1-2
TGTGCCAGTAAAAAACAGGGGGCCCACCAAGAGACCCAGTACTTC	CASKKQGAHQETQYF	TRBD1	once	TRBV19	TRBJ2-5
TGTGCCATCAACCCGGGCGGGGAGAGCTCCTACAATGAGCAGTTCTTC	CAINPGGESSYNEQFF	NA	NA	TRBV10-3	TRBJ2-1
TGTGCCAGCAGCCCATTAGCGGGGTGGGAGACCCAGTACTTC	CASSPLAGWETQYF	TRBD2	NA	TRBV11-2	TRBJ2-5
TGTGCCTCTCAGGGATGGGCGCGGGGCAACTATGGCTACACCTTC	CASQGWARGNYGYTF	NA	NA	TRBV19	TRBJ1-2
TGTGCCAGCACAGCGGTGGCCTCCTACGAGCAGTACTTC	CASTAVASYEQYF	NA	once	TRBV6-1	TRBJ2-7
TGTGCCAGCAGCCGGGAGCCCTCCGATACGCAGTATTTT	CASSREPSDTQYF	NA	NA	TRBV5-6	TRBJ2-3
TGTGCCAGCAGCCAGAGAGCCCTAGCGCCTACAGGGACAGACTATGGCTACACCTTC	CASSQRALAPTGTDYGYTF	TRBD1	NA	TRBV14	TRBJ1-2
TGTGCCAGCAGCTTAGTTGGGACAGGGGGTGAAAAACTGTTTTTT	CASSLVGTGGEKLFF	TRBD1	once	TRBV7-8	TRBJ1-4
TGTGCCAGCAGCGCACAGGGGGCGCCGGTTGGTTCACCCCTCCACTTT	CASSAQGAPVGSPLHF	TRBD1	NA	TRBV7-9	TRBJ1-6
TGCGCCAGCAGCCCCTACCCAGGGACAGGGATCTCCCTCTATGGCTACACCTTC	CASSPYPGTGISLYGYTF	TRBD1	NA	TRBV5-1	TRBJ1-2
TGTGCCAGCAGTTTACTTGAGGAAAGGAGCGGCTACACCTTC	CASSLLEERSGYTF	NA	NA	TRBV6-5	TRBJ1-2
TGTGCCAGTCACCGGGACAACTATAATTCACCCCTCCACTTT	CASHRDNYNSPLHF	NA	few	TRBV2	TRBJ1-6